Shown below are 26 T cell receptor beta chains from a single sample sequenced in a study of T-cell reconstitution after alpha-beta-depleted transplantation in children. For TCRbeta, the library was prepared with unique molecular identifiers. TCRdb ran MiXCR on the PCR reads and lists one entry per CDR3 protein. The sample shows more than 150,000 distinct CDR3 sequences, 14% to 15% of them seen only once. Sample: PBMCs from the stem cell graft donor, taken from the stem cell graft. The receptors originated from a human donor who donated a stem cell graft to a child with acute lymphoblastic leukemia.

This clonotype appeared many times. This chain links TRBV5-1 with TRBJ2-3; TRBD2 matches 14 bases. The CDR3 extends over 17 amino acids. Germline V gene lookup returns CDR1 SGHRS and CDR2 YFSETQ. J was trimmed by 5 bases and V by 0 bases; bases with no gene match: 5. CDR3 in DNA: TGCGCCAGCAGCTTGGGGACTAGCGGGAGGAGCGAAGATACGCAGTATTTT. This sequence encodes CASSLGTSGRSEDTQYF.

This clonotype was observed many times. The V and J genes are TRBV20-1 and TRBJ2-1, with D possibly TRBD1 on 6 matching bases. Trimming removed 0 bases from V and 8 bases from J, with 14 bases in between. Germline V CDR1 and CDR2: DFQATT, SNEGSKA (reference sequence). The CDR3 totals 14 residues. This chain's CDR3 is CSAREPTGSDEQFF. The CDR3 nucleotides are TGCAGTGCTAGAGAACCTACAGGGTCCGATGAGCAGTTCTTC.

This clonotype came up a few times. V gene TRBV7-2 combines with J gene TRBJ1-6; 8 positions match TRBD1. Trimming removed 2 bases from V and 8 bases from J; junction bases left unmatched: 2. The length of the CDR3 is 14 residues. Per the germline V gene, CDR1 is SGHTA and CDR2 is FQGNSA. The CDR3 is CASSLQGADSPLHF. As DNA, the CDR3 is TGTGCCAGCAGCTTACAGGGGGCTGATTCACCCCTCCACTTT. Complete variable domain (other parts from reference TRBV7-2 and TRBJ1-6): GAGVSQSPSNKVTEKGKDVELRCDPISGHTALYWYRQSLGQGLEFLIYFQGNSAPDKSGLPSDRFSAERTGGSVSTLTIQRTQQEDSAVYLCASSLQGADSPLHFGNGTRLTVT.

This rearrangement joins TRBV23-1 to TRBJ2-1, with TRBD1 matching over 9 bases. TRBV23-1 is designated an ORF whose function remains uncertain. Unmatched junction bases numbered 10, after V lost 2 bases and J lost 5 bases. There are 17 residues in the CDR3. This CDR3 is CASSQRPGQGPHNEQFF. CDR3 nucleotide sequence: TGCGCCAGCAGTCAACGTCCGGGACAGGGCCCTCACAATGAGCAGTTCTTC.

This clonotype was counted a few times. The chain has TRBV4-1 and TRBJ2-7; the D is unclear. With 0 bases removed from V and 0 bases from J, the gap between germline ends came to 15 bases. The germline CDR1 and CDR2 sequences are MGHRA and YSYEKL. The CDR3 extends over 17 amino acids. The CDR3 nucleotides are TGCGCCAGCAGCCAAGATCCCTACTCGCGCGACTCCTACGAGCAGTACTTC. It translates to CASSQDPYSRDSYEQYF.

This clonotype has at least ten counts. This chain links TRBV4-1 with TRBJ2-7; D not certain. The length of the CDR3 is 15 residues. The V and J ends lost 1 base and 5 bases respectively, with 15 bases between them. CDR1 and CDR2 from the germline V gene are MGHRA and YSYEKL. The CDR3 loop reads CASSQVFPHTDEQYF. The DNA of the CDR3 is TGCGCCAGCAGCCAAGTGTTCCCCCACACCGACGAGCAGTACTTC.

This chain joins TRBV6-4 and TRBJ2-3; D may be TRBD1 or TRBD2 (5 bases each). Germline V gene data show CDR1 as MRHNA and CDR2 as SNTAGT. Trimming shortened V by 0 bases and J by 0 bases, and 7 bases separated the two germline ends. The CDR3 is made up of 15 amino acids. As DNA, the CDR3 is TGTGCCAGCAGTGACTCTTGGGGGAGCACAGATACGCAGTATTTT. As protein: CASSDSWGSTDTQYF.

This clonotype has ten or more counts. The gene calls are TRBV5-1 and TRBJ1-1; tentative D call: TRBD1 (5 bases). Germline-derived CDR1 and CDR2 are SGHRS and YFSETQ. Trimming cost V 4 bases and J 8 bases, with 15 bases left between them. The CDR3 runs to 13 residues. The chain's CDR3 is CASSIGTAPEAFF. The CDR3 DNA is TGCGCCAGCAGCATCGGGACTGCCCCCGAAGCTTTCTTT.

To note about this clonotype: Since a much larger clone is just one base distant, this may be a read error. The chain recombines TRBV20-1 with TRBJ2-7, with D tentatively TRBD1 (7 bases). The CDR3 is 15 residues long. Deletions cut 1 base from V and 5 bases from J, with 18 bases between. Germline V gene sequence: CDR1 DFQATT, CDR2 SNEGSKA (reference sequence). CDR3 nucleotide sequence: TGCAGTGCTAGAGCGTTTCTCAGGGGGGCCCACGAGCAGTACTTC. Translation gives CSARAFLRGAHEQYF.

This clonotype was recorded only once. This may come from a read error, since a much larger clone is one base off. The chain uses TRBV7-2 and TRBJ2-3; 13 bases are shared with TRBD2. CDR3 length: 15 residues. Germline CDR1 reads SGHTA; CDR2 reads FQGNSA. Unmatched junction bases numbered 6, after V lost 8 bases and J lost 4 bases. The CDR3 DNA follows: TGTGCCAGCGGCTGGACTAGCGGGAGTTCAGATACGCAGTATTTT. Protein: CASGWTSGSSDTQYF.

The table lists this clonotype with many counts. The chain combines TRBV25-1 with TRBJ2-5; 7 nucleotides align to TRBD1. The V segment lost 2 bases and the J segment 7 bases; nucleotides outside the gene matches: 7. This CDR3 is built from 14 residues. Germline lookup yields CDR1 MGHDK and CDR2 SYGVNS. The CDR3 spells CASSERDSPGTQYF. CDR3 DNA sequence: TGTGCCAGCAGTGAACGGGACAGCCCAGGGACCCAGTACTTC. Using reference TRBV25-1 and TRBJ2-5 for the parts outside the CDR3, the full variable domain is EADIYQTPRYLVIGTGKKITLECSQTMGHDKMYWYQQDPGMELHLIHYSYGVNSTEKGDLSSESTVSRIRTEHFPLTLESARPSHTSQYLCASSERDSPGTQYFGPGTRLLVL.

This clonotype was counted ten times or more. The rearrangement uses TRBV28 and TRBJ2-4; D gene ambiguous. The V and J ends lost 2 bases and 0 bases respectively, with 14 bases between them. CDR3 length equals 17 residues. Germline V gene data show CDR1 as MDHEN and CDR2 as SYDVKM. In DNA form, the CDR3 reads TGTGCCAGCAGTTTACCCCCAACACGCCTAGCCAAAAACATTCAGTACTTC. Its translation is CASSLPPTRLAKNIQYF. The full variable domain, with the rest looked up from reference TRBV28 and TRBJ2-4, is DVKVTQSSRYLVKRTGEKVFLECVQDMDHENMFWYRQDPGLGLRLIYFSYDVKMKEKGDIPEGYSVSREKKERFSLILESASTNQTSMYLCASSLPPTRLAKNIQYFGAGTRLSVL.

This clonotype was found many times. The CDR3 loop is CASSLPRRGSDTQYF. CDR3 DNA: TGTGCCAGCAGCTTACCACGGAGGGGGTCAGATACGCAGTATTTT. The chain is built from TRBV7-2 and TRBJ2-3; D may be TRBD1 or TRBD2 (6 bases each). Germline V CDR1 and CDR2: SGHTA, FQGNSA. The CDR3 covers 15 residues. V lost 2 bases and J 4 bases, leaving 13 bases between the germline ends.

This clonotype was counted only a few times. This rearrangement joins TRBV5-1 to TRBJ2-5, with a weak D call TRBD1 (6 bases). This CDR3 is 15 amino acids long. Trimming removed 3 bases from V and 1 base from J, with 13 bases in between. CDR1 and CDR2 (germline): SGHRS, YFSETQ. Here the CDR3 reads CASSWKQGSQETQYF. CDR3 DNA sequence: TGCGCCAGCAGCTGGAAACAGGGAAGCCAAGAGACCCAGTACTTC.

This clonotype was counted many times. The chain has TRBV10-3 and TRBJ2-5, with D perhaps matching TRBD2 (5 bases). The V gene lost 6 bases and the J gene lost 7 bases, with 9 bases spanning the gap. Germline values: CDR1 ENHRY, CDR2 SYGVKD. The CDR3 contains 11 residues. CDR3 bases: TGTGCCATCAGGCCAGAGGGGACCCAGTACTTC. This sequence encodes CAIRPEGTQYF.

This clonotype was observed many times. The rearrangement links TRBV20-1 to TRBJ2-5, with D possibly being TRBD1 or TRBD2 (5 bases each). Trimming removed 6 bases at V and 5 bases at J, with 16 bases between. CDR1 and CDR2 from the germline V gene are DFQATT and SNEGSKA (reference sequence). This CDR3 contains 13 residues. CDR3 coding DNA: TGCAGTGCCCCAGGGAGTAAGGGGGAGACCCAGTACTTC. Its protein is CSAPGSKGETQYF.

This clonotype was seen ten or more times. CDR3 sequence: CSASLAGGFPYNEQFF. The CDR3 DNA reads TGCAGTGCTAGCCTAGCGGGAGGTTTCCCCTACAATGAGCAGTTCTTC. The chain carries TRBV20-1 and TRBJ2-1; 11 bases align to TRBD2. J was trimmed by 2 bases and V by 3 bases; bases with no gene match: 6. Germline V gene sequence: CDR1 DFQATT, CDR2 SNEGSKA (reference sequence). The CDR3 runs to 16 residues.

This clonotype was seen a few times. The rearrangement uses TRBV29-1 and TRBJ1-1, with 7 nucleotides matching TRBD1. V was pared by 1 base and J by 4 bases, with 9 bases of the junction left unmatched. The length of the CDR3 is 15 residues. CDR1 and CDR2 (germline): SQVTM, ANQGSEA. In DNA, the CDR3 is TGCAGCGTTGAAGGGGAGGGGGCTTTGGGCACTGAAGCTTTCTTT. Its translation: CSVEGEGALGTEAFF.

This clonotype turned up a few times. The rearrangement joins TRBV11-3 to TRBJ2-3, with 8 bases matching TRBD2. CDR1 is SGHNT, CDR2 YENEEA, per germline. This CDR3 contains 14 residues. V dropped 5 bases and J dropped 9; count of bases not matched to a gene: 10. The CDR3 sequence: CASSPPSGSETQYF. The CDR3 nucleotides are TGTGCCAGCAGCCCCCCAAGCGGGAGTGAAACGCAGTATTTT.

This clonotype appeared a single time. This rearrangement joins TRBV5-4 to TRBJ2-5; the D gene is possibly TRBD1 (6 bases). Trimming removed 1 base from V and 2 bases from J, with 9 bases in between. CDR3 size: 14 residues. Germline assignment: CDR1 SGHNT and CDR2 YYREEE (reference sequence). The CDR3 spells CASSLRQVQETQYF. The CDR3 DNA follows: TGTGCCAGCAGCTTGAGACAGGTACAAGAGACCCAGTACTTC.

This chain joins TRBV5-6 and TRBJ1-1; no clear D. The V end was cut by 5 bases, the J end by 8 bases, with 13 bases between. The length of the CDR3 is 12 residues. Per the germline V gene, CDR1 is SGHDT and CDR2 is YYEEEE. Here the CDR3 reads CASRGPRFEAFF. DNA of the CDR3: TGTGCCAGCAGGGGCCCCAGGTTCGAAGCTTTCTTT.

This clonotype was recorded at least ten times. At one end the junction does not follow the germline gene, possibly because of a read error. The rearrangement links TRBV20-1 to TRBJ2-1; 12 bases map to TRBD2. CDR3 size: 15 residues. CDR1 is DFQATT, CDR2 SNEGSKA, per germline (reference sequence). CDR3 in DNA: TGCAGTGCTGGAGAGACTAGCGGGAGACGGAATGAGCAGTTCTTC. Its translation is CSAGETSGRRNEQFF.

This clonotype was seen repeatedly, ten times or more. CDR3 DNA sequence: TGCGCCACCCGAGAGCGGGAGGAGGGGTACGAGCAGTACTTC. Amino acid sequence: CATREREEGYEQYF. V gene TRBV4-1 combines with J gene TRBJ2-7; 9 bases agree with TRBD2. Germline V gives CDR1 MGHRA, CDR2 YSYEKL. The CDR3 loop spans 14 amino acids. The V gene end was trimmed by 10 bases and the J gene end by 4 bases; junction bases not matched to a gene: 11.

This clonotype was seen ten or more times. The V call is TRBV6-5, the J call TRBJ2-3; 7 nucleotides align to TRBD2. The CDR3 has 14 residues. Germline CDR1 and CDR2: MNHEY and SVGAGI. Trimming took 4 bases from V and 9 from J; bases not matched to a gene: 10. In nucleotides, the CDR3 is TGTGCCAGCAGTTCCCGGACTAGTTTGGGGACGCAGTATTTT. Its translation: CASSSRTSLGTQYF.

This clonotype appeared a few times. The chain couples TRBV10-3 to TRBJ2-7; 7 nucleotides agree with TRBD1. The CDR3 runs 15 residues. In germline, CDR1 is ENHRY, CDR2 SYGVKD. J gave up 6 bases and V 2 bases, and 10 bases lay outside the gene matches. CDR3 protein: CAISEPRTGLSEQYF. The CDR3 region has the DNA TGTGCCATCAGTGAGCCCAGGACAGGCCTTTCCGAGCAGTACTTC.

This clonotype was counted at least ten times. This chain uses TRBV4-2 with TRBJ1-6, with D unclear. CDR1 is LGHNA and CDR2 is YNFKEQ in the germline V gene. The CDR3 contains 17 residues. Deletions cut 6 bases from V and 8 bases from J, with 23 bases between. The CDR3 region is CASRHLVGSKKDSPLHF. CDR3 in DNA: TGTGCCAGCAGGCATCTAGTCGGTAGTAAAAAGGATTCACCCCTCCACTTT.